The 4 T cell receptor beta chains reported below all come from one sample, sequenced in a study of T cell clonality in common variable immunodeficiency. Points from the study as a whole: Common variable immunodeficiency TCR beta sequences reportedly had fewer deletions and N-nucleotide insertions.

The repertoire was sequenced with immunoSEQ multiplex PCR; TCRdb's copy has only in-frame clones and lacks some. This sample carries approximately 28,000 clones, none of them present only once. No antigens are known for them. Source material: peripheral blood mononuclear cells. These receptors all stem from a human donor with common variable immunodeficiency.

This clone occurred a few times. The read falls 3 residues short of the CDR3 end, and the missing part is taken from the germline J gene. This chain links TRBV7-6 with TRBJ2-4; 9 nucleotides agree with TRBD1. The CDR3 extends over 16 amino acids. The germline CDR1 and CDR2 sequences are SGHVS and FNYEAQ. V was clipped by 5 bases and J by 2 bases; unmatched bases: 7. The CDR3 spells CASSRGTGRSKNIQYF. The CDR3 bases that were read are TGTGCCAGCAGCCGGGGGACAGGGCGGTCCAAAAACATT.

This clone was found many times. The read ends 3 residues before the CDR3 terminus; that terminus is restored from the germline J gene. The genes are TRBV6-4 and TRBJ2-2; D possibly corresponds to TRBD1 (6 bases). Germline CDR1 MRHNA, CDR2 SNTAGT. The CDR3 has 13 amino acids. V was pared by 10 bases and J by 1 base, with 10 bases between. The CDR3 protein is CATGTLNTGELFF. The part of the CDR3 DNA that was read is TGTGCCACCGGGACACTGAACACCGGGGAG.

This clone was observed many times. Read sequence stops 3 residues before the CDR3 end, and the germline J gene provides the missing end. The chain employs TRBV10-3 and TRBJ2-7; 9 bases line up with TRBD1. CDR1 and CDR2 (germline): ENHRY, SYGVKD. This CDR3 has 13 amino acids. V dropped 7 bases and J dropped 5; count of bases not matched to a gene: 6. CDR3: CAIKGTGYHEQYF. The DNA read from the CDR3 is TGTGCCATCAAGGGGACAGGGTACCACGAG.

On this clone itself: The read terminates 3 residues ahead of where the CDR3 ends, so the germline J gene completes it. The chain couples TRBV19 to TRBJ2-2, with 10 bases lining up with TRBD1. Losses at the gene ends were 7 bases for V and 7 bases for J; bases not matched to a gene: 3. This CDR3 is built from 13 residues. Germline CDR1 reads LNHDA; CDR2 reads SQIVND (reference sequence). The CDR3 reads CASTDRGHGELFF. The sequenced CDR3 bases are TGTGCCAGTACAGACAGGGGGCACGGGGAG.